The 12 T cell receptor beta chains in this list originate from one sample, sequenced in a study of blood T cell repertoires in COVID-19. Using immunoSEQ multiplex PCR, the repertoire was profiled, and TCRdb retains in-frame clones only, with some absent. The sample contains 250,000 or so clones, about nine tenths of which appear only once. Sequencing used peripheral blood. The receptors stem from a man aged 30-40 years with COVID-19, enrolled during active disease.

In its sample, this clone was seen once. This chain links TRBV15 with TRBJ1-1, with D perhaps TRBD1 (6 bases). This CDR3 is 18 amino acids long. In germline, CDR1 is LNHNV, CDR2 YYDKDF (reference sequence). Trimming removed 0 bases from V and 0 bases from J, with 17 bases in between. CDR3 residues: CATSRDQIGTGLNTEAFF. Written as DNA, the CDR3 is TGTGCCACCAGCAGAGATCAGATTGGCACAGGGTTGAACACTGAAGCTTTCTTT.

CDR3: CAWSDGAAGNTIYF. CDR3 nucleotides: TGTGCCTGGAGTGATGGGGCTGCCGGAAACACCATATATTTT. This chain links TRBV30 with TRBJ1-3, with D possibly matching TRBD1 (5 bases). Trimming removed 1 base at V and 4 bases at J, with 11 bases between. Germline V gives CDR1 GTSNPN, CDR2 SVGIG (reference sequence). The CDR3 has 14 amino acids.

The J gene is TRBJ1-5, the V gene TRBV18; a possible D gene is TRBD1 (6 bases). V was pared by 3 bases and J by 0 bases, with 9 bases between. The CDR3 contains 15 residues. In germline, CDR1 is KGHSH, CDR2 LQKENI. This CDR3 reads CASSPQGLSNQPQHF. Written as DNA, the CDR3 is TGTGCCAGCTCACCTCAGGGGCTTAGCAATCAGCCCCAGCATTTT.

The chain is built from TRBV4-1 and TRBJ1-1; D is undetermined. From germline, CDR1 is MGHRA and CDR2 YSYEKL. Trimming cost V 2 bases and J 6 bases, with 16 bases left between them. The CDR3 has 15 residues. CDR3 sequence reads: CASSQRDSGIPEAFF. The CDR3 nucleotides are TGCGCCAGCAGCCAAAGAGACTCCGGGATCCCTGAAGCTTTCTTT.

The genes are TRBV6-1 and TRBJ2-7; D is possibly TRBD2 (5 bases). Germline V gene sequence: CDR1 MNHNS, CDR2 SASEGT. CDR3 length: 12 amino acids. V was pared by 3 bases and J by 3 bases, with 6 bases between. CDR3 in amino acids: CASSESGYEQYF. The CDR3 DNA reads TGTGCCAGCAGTGAGAGCGGCTACGAGCAGTACTTC.

CDR3 sequence (DNA): TGTGCCAGCAGCTTACGCCCAGAAGAGACCCAGTACTTC. Translated: CASSLRPEETQYF. The V and J genes are TRBV7-2 and TRBJ2-5; D call uncertain. The CDR3 consists of 13 residues. The V gene lost 2 bases and the J gene lost 3 bases, with 7 bases spanning the gap. Germline assignment: CDR1 SGHTA and CDR2 FQGNSA. The variable domain in full, with the rest retrieved from reference TRBV7-2 and TRBJ2-5, is GAGVSQSPSNKVTEKGKDVELRCDPISGHTALYWYRQSLGQGLEFLIYFQGNSAPDKSGLPSDRFSAERTGGSVSTLTIQRTQQEDSAVYLCASSLRPEETQYFGPGTRLLVL.

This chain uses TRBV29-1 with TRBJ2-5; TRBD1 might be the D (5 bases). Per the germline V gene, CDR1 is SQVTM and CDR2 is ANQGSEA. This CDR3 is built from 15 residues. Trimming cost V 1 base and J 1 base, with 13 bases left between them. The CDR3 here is CSVEGGGGIQETQYF. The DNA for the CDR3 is TGCAGCGTTGAAGGGGGCGGTGGGATCCAAGAGACCCAGTACTTC.

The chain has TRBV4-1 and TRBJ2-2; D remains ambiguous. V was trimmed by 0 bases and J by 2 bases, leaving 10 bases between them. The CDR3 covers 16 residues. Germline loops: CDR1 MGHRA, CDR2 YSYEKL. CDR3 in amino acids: CASSQDGRGNTGELFF. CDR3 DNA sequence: TGCGCCAGCAGCCAAGATGGAAGAGGCAACACCGGGGAGCTGTTTTTT.

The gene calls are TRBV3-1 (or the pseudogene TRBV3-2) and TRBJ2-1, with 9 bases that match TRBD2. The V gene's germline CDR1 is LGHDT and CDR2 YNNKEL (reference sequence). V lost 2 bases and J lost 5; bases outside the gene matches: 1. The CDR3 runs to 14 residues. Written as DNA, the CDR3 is TGTGCCAGCAGCCAACTAGCGGGGCACAATGAGCAGTTCTTC. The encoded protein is CASSQLAGHNEQFF.

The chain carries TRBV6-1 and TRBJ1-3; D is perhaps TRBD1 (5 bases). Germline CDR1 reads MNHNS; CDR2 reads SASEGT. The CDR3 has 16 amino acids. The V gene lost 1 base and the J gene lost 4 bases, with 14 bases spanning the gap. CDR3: CASSEGWGVLGNTIYF. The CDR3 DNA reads TGTGCCAGCAGTGAAGGCTGGGGGGTTCTGGGAAACACCATATATTTT.

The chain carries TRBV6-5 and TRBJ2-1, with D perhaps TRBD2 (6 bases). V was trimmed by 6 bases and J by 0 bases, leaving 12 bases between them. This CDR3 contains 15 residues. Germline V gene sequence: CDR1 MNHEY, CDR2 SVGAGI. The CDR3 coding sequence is TGTGCCAGCAGCATAAGCGGGCTCTCCTACAATGAGCAGTTCTTC. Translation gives CASSISGLSYNEQFF.

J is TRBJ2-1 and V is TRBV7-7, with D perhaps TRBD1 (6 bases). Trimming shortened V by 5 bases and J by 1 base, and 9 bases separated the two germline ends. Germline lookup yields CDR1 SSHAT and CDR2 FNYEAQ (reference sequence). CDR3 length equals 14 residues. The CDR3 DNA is TGTGCCAGCAGCGAGGGGGAATCCTACAATGAGCAGTTCTTC. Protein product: CASSEGESYNEQFF.